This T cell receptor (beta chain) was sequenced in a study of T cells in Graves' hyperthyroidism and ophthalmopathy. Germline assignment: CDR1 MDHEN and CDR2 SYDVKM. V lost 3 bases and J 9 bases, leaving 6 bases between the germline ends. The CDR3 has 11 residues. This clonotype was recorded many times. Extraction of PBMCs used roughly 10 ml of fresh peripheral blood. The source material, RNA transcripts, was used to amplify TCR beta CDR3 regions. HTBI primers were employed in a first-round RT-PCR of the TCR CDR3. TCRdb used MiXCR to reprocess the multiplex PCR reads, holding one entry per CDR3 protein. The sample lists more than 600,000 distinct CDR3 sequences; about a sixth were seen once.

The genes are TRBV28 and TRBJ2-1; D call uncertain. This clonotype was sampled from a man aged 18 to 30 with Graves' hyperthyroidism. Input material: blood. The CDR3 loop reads CASSFLGEQFF. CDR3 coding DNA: TGTGCCAGCAGTTTCCTCGGTGAGCAGTTCTTC.